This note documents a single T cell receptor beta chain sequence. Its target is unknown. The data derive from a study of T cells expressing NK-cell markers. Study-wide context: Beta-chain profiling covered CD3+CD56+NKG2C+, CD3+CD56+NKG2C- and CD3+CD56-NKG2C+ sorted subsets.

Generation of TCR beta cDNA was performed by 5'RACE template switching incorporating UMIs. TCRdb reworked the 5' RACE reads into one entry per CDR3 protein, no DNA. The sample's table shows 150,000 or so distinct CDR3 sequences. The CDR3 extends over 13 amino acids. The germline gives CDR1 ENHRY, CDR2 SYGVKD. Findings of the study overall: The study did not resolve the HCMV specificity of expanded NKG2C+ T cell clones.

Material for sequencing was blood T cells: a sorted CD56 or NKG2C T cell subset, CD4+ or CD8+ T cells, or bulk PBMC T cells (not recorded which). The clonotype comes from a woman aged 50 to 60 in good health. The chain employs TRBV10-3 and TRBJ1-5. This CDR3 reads CAISEERNQPQHF.